This TCR beta chain was documented in a study of shared clonotypes between healthy human individuals. For the study at large: Each donor's CD4 naive and CD4 memory cells filled three plates apiece, CD8 naive two, and CD8 memory one.

Genomic DNA of each subset was evenly split across several immunoSEQ plates. Method: immunoSEQ multiplex PCR; TCRdb's copy keeps in-frame clones and lacks some. There are under 2,500,000 clones in the sample; roughly 95% occur only once, and about 0.13% lies in the top ten. As concerns this clone: The sample holds other DNA sequences that translate to the same CDR3.

The clonotype was recovered from a man aged 18 to 29 in good health. Material: naive CD4+ T cells sorted from blood. The sample's subset: CD45RA+ positively selected.

The DNA of the CDR3 is TGCGCCAGCAGCTTAGACAGTTCCTATGGCTACACCTTC. The encoded protein is CASSLDSSYGYTF. V and J are TRBV5-1 and TRBJ1-2; a possible D gene is TRBD1 (5 bases). V was trimmed by 2 bases and J by 4 bases, leaving 9 bases between them. CDR1 is SGHRS, CDR2 YFSETQ, per germline. CDR3 size: 13 residues.